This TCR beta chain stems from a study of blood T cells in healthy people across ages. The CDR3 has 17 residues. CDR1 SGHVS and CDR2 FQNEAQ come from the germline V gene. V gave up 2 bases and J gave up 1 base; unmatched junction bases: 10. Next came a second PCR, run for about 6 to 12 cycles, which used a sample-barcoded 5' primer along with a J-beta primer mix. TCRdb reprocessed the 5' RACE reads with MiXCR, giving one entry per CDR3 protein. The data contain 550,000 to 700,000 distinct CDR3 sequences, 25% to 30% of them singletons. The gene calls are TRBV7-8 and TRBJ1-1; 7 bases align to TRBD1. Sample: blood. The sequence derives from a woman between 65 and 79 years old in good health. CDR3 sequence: CASSLSLRGPKNTEAFF. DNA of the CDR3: TGTGCCAGCAGCTTAAGTCTGAGGGGGCCCAAGAACACTGAAGCTTTCTTT.